This T cell receptor (beta chain) comes out of a study of cytomegalovirus exposure and HLA in healthy donors. Study overall: Earlier sequencing of approximately 180 million T cells yielded roughly 100 million unique TCR beta sequences.

V was shortened by 1 base and J by 3 bases, with 7 bases between the two germline ends. Germline V lookup: CDR1 SEHNR, CDR2 FQNEAQ (reference sequence). The CDR3 has 13 residues. 13 Jbeta primers and 60 Vbeta primers were used for the PCR. Assay: immunoSEQ multiplex PCR; the TCRdb copy retains only in-frame clones and omits some. The table has 150,000 or so clones, around three quarters seen once. What was sequenced was PBMCs. This rearrangement joins TRBV7-9 to TRBJ2-7; the D is unclear. This clonotype originated in a woman between 40 and 50 years old in good health and CMV-seronegative. CDR3 in amino acids: CASSLELGYEQYF. The CDR3 DNA is TGTGCCAGCAGCTTAGAACTTGGCTACGAGCAGTACTTC. The full variable domain, in which reference TRBV7-9 and TRBJ2-7 provide the parts outside the CDR3, is DTGVSQNPRHKITKRGQNVTFRCDPISEHNRLYWYRQTLGQGPEFLTYFQNEAQLEKSRLLSDRFSAERPKGSFSTLEIQRTEQGDSAMYLCASSLELGYEQYFGPGTRLTVT.